The 15 T cell receptor beta chains reported below all come from one sample, sequenced in a study of T cells in Graves' hyperthyroidism and ophthalmopathy. There were TCR beta CDR3 regions amplified from RNA transcripts. A first-round RT-PCR of the TCR CDR3 used the HTBI primer set. TCRdb used MiXCR to reprocess the multiplex PCR reads, holding one entry per CDR3 protein. The sample includes roughly 250,000 distinct CDR3 sequences, about 20% of them seen just once. The specimen was blood. These receptors all stem from a man aged 25-45 years with Graves' ophthalmopathy.

This rearrangement joins TRBV5-1 to TRBJ2-5; 8 nucleotides align to TRBD2. CDR1 and CDR2 from the germline V gene are SGHRS and YFSETQ. V lost 2 bases and J lost 5; bases outside the gene matches: 14. CDR3 size: 17 residues. Written as DNA, the CDR3 is TGCGCCAGCAGCTTAACCCCTCCAGCGGGAGCTGAGGAGACCCAGTACTTC. It is translated as CASSLTPPAGAEETQYF. Using reference TRBV5-1 and TRBJ2-5 for the parts outside the CDR3, the full variable domain is KAGVTQTPRYLIKTRGQQVTLSCSPISGHRSVSWYQQTPGQGLQFLFEYFSETQRNKGNFPGRFSGRQFSNSRSEMNVSTLELGDSALYLCASSLTPPAGAEETQYFGPGTRLLVL.

In this sample, this clonotype turned up a few times. This rearrangement joins TRBV15 to TRBJ1-1, with TRBD1 matching 7 bases. Germline V gene sequence: CDR1 LNHNV, CDR2 YYDKDF (reference sequence). The V segment lost 0 bases and the J segment 12 bases; nucleotides outside the gene matches: 7. There are 13 residues in the CDR3. DNA for the CDR3: TGTGCCACCAGCAGAGAGACAGGGATGAAAACTTTCTTT. Amino acids: CATSRETGMKTFF.

This clonotype was recorded at least ten times. This rearrangement joins TRBV12-3 or TRBV12-4 to TRBJ2-1; weak D call: TRBD1 (5 bases). V dropped 6 bases and J dropped 8 bases, with 11 bases sitting between them. The length of the CDR3 is 12 residues. This CDR3 reads CASRTRDYEQFF. DNA of the CDR3: TGTGCCAGCAGAACCAGGGATTATGAGCAGTTCTTC.

This sequence joins TRBV7-9 and TRBJ2-3; D not resolved. The CDR3 has 15 residues. The V and J ends lost 5 bases and 0 bases respectively, with 12 bases between them. Germline V lookup: CDR1 SEHNR, CDR2 FQNEAQ (reference sequence). CDR3: CASSPVRRSTDTQYF. The CDR3, as DNA: TGTGCCAGCAGCCCTGTACGGCGTAGCACAGATACGCAGTATTTT.

This clonotype was detected many times. The gene calls are TRBV3-1 and TRBJ2-7, with D tentatively TRBD2 (6 bases). V gave up 5 bases and J gave up 3 bases, with 14 bases separating them. This CDR3 has 14 residues. Germline CDR1 and CDR2: LGHDT and YNNKEL (reference sequence). The CDR3 protein is CASSSGVGGYEQYF. The CDR3 bases are TGTGCCAGCAGCTCGGGGGTGGGGGGCTACGAGCAGTACTTC.

This clonotype has a handful of counts. This chain uses TRBV7-9 with TRBJ1-5; perhaps TRBD1 as D (5 bases). Germline V CDR1 and CDR2: SEHNR, FQNEAQ (reference sequence). V was pared by 5 bases and J by 0 bases, with 17 bases between. CDR3 length equals 17 residues. The CDR3: CASSIVTTDHSNQPQHF. The CDR3 nucleotides read TGTGCCAGCAGCATAGTTACGACAGATCATAGCAATCAGCCCCAGCATTTT. Together with reference TRBV7-9 and TRBJ1-5, the CDR3 gives the full variable domain: DTGVSQNPRHKITKRGQNVTFRCDPISEHNRLYWYRQTLGQGPEFLTYFQNEAQLEKSRLLSDRFSAERPKGSFSTLEIQRTEQGDSAMYLCASSIVTTDHSNQPQHFGDGTRLSIL.

Ten or more counts support this clonotype. The chain is built from TRBV7-8 and TRBJ2-7, with TRBD2 matching 11 bases. V lost 5 bases and J lost 2; bases outside the gene matches: 5. This CDR3 comprises 15 residues. Germline V CDR1 and CDR2: SGHVS, FQNEAQ. CDR3 DNA: TGTGCCAGCAGCCGCCTAGCGGGAGGCCCCTACGAGCAGTACTTC. Translated: CASSRLAGGPYEQYF.

This clonotype was seen a handful of times. This chain connects TRBV7-9 to TRBJ1-2; D not resolved. The germline V gene encodes CDR1 SEHNR and CDR2 FQNEAQ (reference sequence). V was pared by 5 bases and J by 6 bases, with 19 bases between. The CDR3 covers 15 residues. In nucleotides, the CDR3 is TGTGCCAGCAGCGCCAACCGACGGGGTGGAGATGGCTACACCTTC. Encoded protein: CASSANRRGGDGYTF.

The chain couples TRBV5-4 to TRBJ2-7; 9 bases match TRBD2. The CDR3 runs to 16 residues. Germline trimming cut 4 bases from V and 3 bases from J; bases unmatched to any gene: 11. Per germline, CDR1 SGHNT and CDR2 YYREEE (reference sequence). The chain's CDR3 is CASSIRLAGKGYEQYF. DNA for the CDR3: TGTGCCAGCAGCATTCGGCTAGCGGGAAAGGGCTACGAGCAGTACTTC.

At least ten counts were recorded for this clonotype. The V and J genes are TRBV7-9 and TRBJ2-5; no definite D call. The germline V gene has CDR1 SEHNR and CDR2 FQNEAQ (reference sequence). The CDR3 runs 11 residues. The V end lost 5 bases, the J end lost 3 bases, and 4 bases lay between the germline ends. The CDR3 DNA reads TGTGCCAGCAGCCGTGAAGAGACCCAGTACTTC. This translates into CASSREETQYF.

This chain uses TRBV7-9 with TRBJ1-1, with 10 bases that match TRBD1. V shed 4 bases and J 5 bases; nucleotides not matched to a gene: 4. The CDR3 sequence is 14 residues long. Germline values: CDR1 SEHNR, CDR2 FQNEAQ (reference sequence). DNA for the CDR3: TGTGCCAGCAGCTCGACAGGGGGCTGGACTGAAGCTTTCTTT. Its translation: CASSSTGGWTEAFF.

This clonotype was recorded at least ten times. This chain connects TRBV5-6 to TRBJ1-5, with TRBD1 identical over 8 bases. Germline values: CDR1 SGHDT, CDR2 YYEEEE. The J segment lost 4 bases and the V segment lost 3 bases, leaving 3 bases of the junction unmatched. The CDR3 is 14 amino acids. The CDR3 loop is CASSSGQANQPQHF. The CDR3 DNA follows: TGTGCCAGCAGCTCGGGACAGGCTAATCAGCCCCAGCATTTT.

This clonotype was seen ten or more times. The rearrangement links TRBV11-3 to TRBJ2-5, with D unclear. Germline V gene lookup returns CDR1 SGHNT and CDR2 YENEEA. The germline V and J ends were trimmed by 1 base and 1 base, with 7 bases remaining between them. This CDR3 is 14 amino acids long. The CDR3 DNA sequence: TGTGCCAGCAGCTTAGTCCGGACCCAAGAGACCCAGTACTTC. Translating it yields CASSLVRTQETQYF.

This clonotype was counted many times. The chain uses TRBV7-2 and TRBJ1-1, with D tentatively TRBD1 (5 bases). CDR1 and CDR2 from the germline V gene are SGHTA and FQGNSA. The CDR3 has 14 amino acids. V gave up 2 bases and J gave up 3 bases, with 10 bases separating them. DNA of the CDR3: TGTGCCAGCAGCTTATTAGGGGCTGACACTGAAGCTTTCTTT. It is translated as CASSLLGADTEAFF.

This chain joins TRBV20-1 and TRBJ2-1; D could derive from TRBD1 or TRBD2 (5 bases each). CDR1 and CDR2 (germline): DFQATT, SNEGSKA (reference sequence). V lost 0 bases, J lost 0 bases, and 9 bases lay in between. This CDR3 contains 15 residues. The CDR3 region is CSAREGESSYNEQFF. The DNA of the CDR3 is TGCAGTGCTAGAGAGGGGGAGAGCTCCTACAATGAGCAGTTCTTC.